This paragraph reports one T cell receptor beta chain. J was trimmed by 6 bases and V by 3 bases; bases with no gene match: 15. The length of the CDR3 is 18 residues. Germline assignment: CDR1 MGHRA and CDR2 YSYEKL. These data are taken from a study of OX40 agonist ivuxolimab in advanced cancers. Study in general: Patients received intravenous ivuxolimab every 2 weeks at 0.01 to 10 mg/kg. Patients undergoing dose escalation presented with hepatocellular carcinoma, melanoma, renal cell or head and neck cancer.

The data were produced by immunoSEQ multiplex PCR, yet TCRdb's version contains in-frame clones alone and is incomplete. The sample holds about 88,000 clones, roughly 88% seen once. The chain combines TRBV4-1 with TRBJ2-1, with 9 nucleotides matching TRBD2. The TCR was taken from an adult with an advanced solid tumor such as melanoma, head and neck, liver or kidney cancer. The source was CD4+ or CD8+ T cells sorted from blood, collected in a trial of the OX40 agonist ivuxolimab. The CDR3 DNA is TGCGCCAGCAGCCACCACTTCCTAGCGGCGCGGGAGGGCAATGAGCAGTTCTTC. Its translation is CASSHHFLAAREGNEQFF.